The T cell receptor (beta chain) described here comes from a study of shared clonotypes between healthy human individuals. Study-wide background: Sampling drew on donors who were a couple of women and three men aged 18 to 49. Findings and caveats of the study: Investigators expected sequencing depth to affect clonotype sharing among donors.

Deep was the level at which the assay was run. For sorted subsets, 150 to 200 ng DNA per replicate equaled 30,000 or so T cell genomes. TCRdb's copy holds only in-frame clones and misses some; the assay was immunoSEQ multiplex PCR. The sample includes about 2 million clones, roughly 95% of them seen just once. As concerns this clone: The antigen is unknown. The same CDR3 is also encoded by other DNA sequences in this sample.

As defined, naive CD8 cells were CD45RO-negative and positively selected for CCR7, with terminally differentiated effector memory CD45RA+ cells excluded. Germline V lookup: CDR1 SGHRS, CDR2 YFSETQ. The V end was cut by 0 bases, the J end by 8 bases, with 17 bases between. CDR3 length: 15 residues. The chain has TRBV5-1 and TRBJ1-2; possibly TRBD1 for D (6 bases). The receptor comes from a man aged 18 to 29 in good health. Input material: naive CD8+ T cells sorted from blood. CDR3 nucleotide sequence: TGCGCCAGCAGCTTGGTATCCGGGGGCGCAGGGGGCTACACCTTC. Translating it yields CASSLVSGGAGGYTF.